This T cell receptor beta chain was recorded in a study of blood T cells in healthy people across ages. This CDR3 spans 13 amino acids. Trimming removed 0 bases at V and 2 bases at J, with 4 bases between. CDR1 ENHRY and CDR2 SYGVKD come from the germline V gene. Overall study results and limits: A conclusive naive versus antigen-experienced comparison was prevented by the unsorted PBMCs. Aged donors had fewer naive CD4+ cells and lower diversity than long-lived donors.

For the second PCR, which ran for 7 to 11 cycles, a sample-barcoded 5' primer and a J-beta primer mix were used. TCRdb fed the 5' RACE reads into MiXCR, producing one record per CDR3 protein. This table has about 760,000 distinct CDR3 sequences, roughly 25% appearing once. Regarding this clonotype: What it binds is not known.

The same data also went into a second study, on T cells of mothers and their children. That source notes: Similar effects of thymic selection on TCR recombination output were recorded in related and unrelated pairs.

V is TRBV10-3 and J is TRBJ1-2; D remains unclear. Sequencing input: blood. This sequence originates from a boy between 10 and 17 years old in good health. In DNA form, the CDR3 reads TGTGCCATCAGTGAGTCGCAGAACTATGGCTACACCTTC. Translating it yields CAISESQNYGYTF.